The 2 T cell receptor beta chains presented below share a single source sample, sequenced in a study of blood T cell repertoires in COVID-19. The assay was immunoSEQ multiplex PCR, and TCRdb's table has in-frame clones only and misses some. The repertoire holds approximately 110,000 clones, with 80% to 95% as singletons. Sequencing was carried out using peripheral blood. The receptors were sampled from a man aged 50-60 years with COVID-19, enrolled during active disease.

V is TRBV19 and J is TRBJ2-5, with a possible D match to TRBD2 (5 bases). Germline V lookup: CDR1 LNHDA, CDR2 SQIVND (reference sequence). The CDR3 has 15 residues. The V and J ends lost 6 bases and 1 base respectively, with 15 bases between them. The DNA of the CDR3 is TGTGCCAGTAGCCCCGGAGGACTCATCCAAGAGACCCAGTACTTC. The encoded protein is CASSPGGLIQETQYF.

This chain connects TRBV11-2 to TRBJ2-5; tentatively, D is TRBD2 (5 bases). Germline CDR1 reads SGHAT; CDR2 reads FQNNGV. This CDR3 is built from 13 residues. V shed 5 bases and J shed 7 bases, with 14 bases lying between them. Here the CDR3 reads CASSRTASGTQYF. CDR3 bases: TGTGCCAGCAGCCGGACTGCCTCGGGGACCCAGTACTTC.